Shown below are 19 T cell receptor beta chains from a single sample sequenced in a study of CD8 T cells in ankylosing spondylitis. TCRdb fed the 5' RACE reads into MiXCR, producing one record per CDR3 protein. The profile shows 100,000 to 150,000 distinct CDR3 sequences, over 7% of them singletons. Sequenced material: blood, either unsorted or a sorted T cell fraction (not recorded which). The source is a male donor with ankylosing spondylitis or in good health (not recorded which).

The gene calls are TRBV12-3 or TRBV12-4 and TRBJ1-6; D remains unclear. The CDR3 is 14 amino acids. Trimming cost V 5 bases and J 0 bases, with 5 bases left between them. CDR3 sequence (DNA): TGTGCCAGCAGTAAGAGCTCCTATAATTCACCCCTCCACTTT. As protein: CASSKSSYNSPLHF.

This clonotype was recorded many times. The gene calls are TRBV5-1 and TRBJ1-4; D is unclear. The CDR3 length is 14 residues. Trimming took 4 bases from V and 4 from J, leaving 11 bases between them. In germline, CDR1 is SGHRS, CDR2 YFSETQ. The CDR3 DNA sequence: TGCGCCAGCAGCACCGGGCGGGATAATGAAAAACTGTTTTTT. Translation: CASSTGRDNEKLFF.

This clonotype has ten or more counts. CDR3 coding DNA: TGTGCCACCATTAGCGGGAGGGGGGGGTACTACAATGAGCAGTTCTTC. This translates into CATISGRGGYYNEQFF. This chain uses TRBV12-3 or TRBV12-4 with TRBJ2-1, with 11 bases fitting TRBD2. CDR3 length: 16 residues. The V gene end was trimmed by 10 bases and the J gene end by 3 bases; junction bases not matched to a gene: 11.

This clonotype was recorded at least ten times. The gene calls are TRBV4-3 and TRBJ2-7, with TRBD1 as a possible D gene (5 bases). CDR3 length: 14 amino acids. V lost 3 bases, J lost 3 bases, and 12 bases lay in between. Germline V lookup: CDR1 LGHNA, CDR2 YSLEER. The CDR3 reads CASSQGYRNYEQYF. DNA of the CDR3: TGCGCCAGCAGCCAGGGGTACAGGAACTACGAGCAGTACTTC.

This clonotype occurred many times. V and J are TRBV7-8 and TRBJ2-7; 7 positions agree with TRBD2. Germline V lookup: CDR1 SGHVS, CDR2 FQNEAQ. The CDR3 runs to 16 residues. The junction had 15 bases not matched to a gene; V was cut back by 1 base and J by 9 bases. CDR3 DNA: TGTGCCAGCAGCTTAGGCGCGGGAGAAACCCTTAACGGGCAGTACTTC. It yields the protein CASSLGAGETLNGQYF. Supplemented by reference TRBV7-8 and TRBJ2-7, the full variable domain reads GAGVSQSPRYKVAKRGQDVALRCDPISGHVSLFWYQQALGQGPEFLTYFQNEAQLDKSGLPSDRFFAERPEGSVSTLKIQRTQQEDSAVYLCASSLGAGETLNGQYFGPGTRLTVT.

This clonotype was counted ten times or more. The rearrangement links TRBV7-8 to TRBJ2-7; D might be TRBD2 (6 bases). Trimming stripped 4 bases from V and 2 bases from J, with 9 bases between. The CDR3 is 13 amino acids. Per germline, CDR1 SGHVS and CDR2 FQNEAQ. CDR3 in DNA: TGTGCCAGCAGCTCCCCGGGGGCCTACGAGCAGTACTTC. It translates to CASSSPGAYEQYF.

This clonotype was found many times. The chain links TRBV5-1 to TRBJ2-7; D is tentatively TRBD1 or TRBD2 (5 bases each). Germline assignment: CDR1 SGHRS and CDR2 YFSETQ. Trimming stripped 4 bases from V and 4 bases from J, with 21 bases between. The length of the CDR3 is 16 residues. In nucleotides, the CDR3 is TGCGCCAGCAGCGTGGGACGGACGGAAGTTGGGTACGAGCAGTACTTC. It encodes CASSVGRTEVGYEQYF. The whole variable domain, remainder taken from reference TRBV5-1 and TRBJ2-7, is KAGVTQTPRYLIKTRGQQVTLSCSPISGHRSVSWYQQTPGQGLQFLFEYFSETQRNKGNFPGRFSGRQFSNSRSEMNVSTLELGDSALYLCASSVGRTEVGYEQYFGPGTRLTVT.

Only a few counts were recorded for this clonotype. The genes are TRBV7-2 and TRBJ1-5; D may be TRBD1 (5 bases). The germline V gene has CDR1 SGHTA and CDR2 FQGNSA. The germline V and J ends were trimmed by 1 base and 7 bases, with 8 bases remaining between them. This CDR3 has 13 residues. The CDR3 spells CASSLGGPQPQHF. CDR3 nucleotide sequence: TGTGCCAGCAGCTTAGGGGGACCCCAGCCCCAGCATTTT. Looking up the rest from reference TRBV7-2 and TRBJ1-5 gives the full variable domain: GAGVSQSPSNKVTEKGKDVELRCDPISGHTALYWYRQSLGQGLEFLIYFQGNSAPDKSGLPSDRFSAERTGGSVSTLTIQRTQQEDSAVYLCASSLGGPQPQHFGDGTRLSIL.

This clonotype showed up many times. The chain joins TRBV20-1 to TRBJ2-3; D possibly uses TRBD1 or TRBD2 (5 bases each). V shed 3 bases and J shed 2 bases, with 24 bases lying between them. Germline V lookup: CDR1 DFQATT, CDR2 SNEGSKA (reference sequence). The CDR3 length is 18 residues. CDR3 residues: CSARTLPLGRENTDTQYF. CDR3 nucleotide sequence: TGCAGTGCTAGGACACTACCACTCGGCAGGGAGAACACAGATACGCAGTATTTT.

This clonotype was observed a few times. This rearrangement joins TRBV29-1 to TRBJ2-4, with D maybe TRBD2 (5 bases). The CDR3 covers 17 residues. V lost 2 bases to trimming and J lost 1 base, with 18 bases between them. From germline, CDR1 is SQVTM and CDR2 ANQGSEA. The CDR3 region is CSVEWWSGSAAKNIQYF. In nucleotides, the CDR3 is TGCAGCGTTGAATGGTGGAGTGGTAGCGCGGCCAAAAACATTCAGTACTTC.

This clonotype was found many times. The chain links TRBV4-1 to TRBJ2-7, with TRBD1 matching 11 bases. The germline gives CDR1 MGHRA, CDR2 YSYEKL. There are 17 residues in the CDR3. J gave up 3 bases and V 1 base, and 8 bases lay outside the gene matches. As DNA, the CDR3 is TGCGCCAGCAGCCAAGCCTTTGGACAGGGGGCAATCTACGAGCAGTACTTC. Its protein is CASSQAFGQGAIYEQYF.

This clonotype was counted ten times or more. The chain has TRBV11-1 and TRBJ1-1, with D hard to call. Germline V CDR1 and CDR2: SGHAT, FQDESV (reference sequence). This CDR3 region has 12 residues. V was pared by 1 base and J by 8 bases, with 8 bases between. CDR3 in DNA: TGTGCCAGCAGCTTAGTCGGCAAGGAAGCTTTCTTT. Translation gives CASSLVGKEAFF.

This clonotype came up many times. This rearrangement joins TRBV20-1 to TRBJ2-1; 12 nucleotides match TRBD2. Looked up from germline, CDR1 is DFQATT and CDR2 is SNEGSKA (reference sequence). This CDR3 spans 17 amino acids. V dropped 0 bases and J dropped 7; count of bases not matched to a gene: 10. CDR3: CSARDLGASGRANEQFF. In nucleotides, the CDR3 is TGCAGTGCTAGAGATCTAGGGGCTAGCGGGAGGGCGAATGAGCAGTTCTTC.

This clonotype was recorded at least ten times. The chain is built from TRBV7-9 and TRBJ2-7; 10 bases align to TRBD1. Germline CDR1 SEHNR, CDR2 FQNEAQ (reference sequence). The V and J ends lost 5 bases and 2 bases, in that order; junction bases with no gene match: 3. The length of the CDR3 is 14 residues. CDR3 loop: CASSEGQGAYEQYF. The CDR3 nucleotides read TGTGCCAGCAGCGAAGGACAGGGGGCCTACGAGCAGTACTTC. Combining the CDR3 with reference TRBV7-9 and TRBJ2-7 gives the whole variable domain DTGVSQNPRHKITKRGQNVTFRCDPISEHNRLYWYRQTLGQGPEFLTYFQNEAQLEKSRLLSDRFSAERPKGSFSTLEIQRTEQGDSAMYLCASSEGQGAYEQYFGPGTRLTVT.

This clonotype was counted ten times or more. The chain uses TRBV10-3 and TRBJ2-3; D possibly corresponds to TRBD1 (5 bases). CDR3 length: 12 amino acids. Germline CDR1 is ENHRY and CDR2 is SYGVKD. V lost 2 bases and J lost 5, with 5 bases in between. The chain's CDR3 is CAISERGDTQYF. As DNA, the CDR3 is TGTGCCATCAGTGAGAGGGGAGATACGCAGTATTTT.

In this sample, this clonotype turned up many times. J is TRBJ2-2 and V is TRBV5-5; 7 nucleotides align to TRBD1. The CDR3 spans 15 residues. CDR1 and CDR2 from the germline V gene are SGHKS and YYEKEE (reference sequence). After removal of 0 bases from V and 1 base from J, the junction contained 0 bases not matched to a gene. The CDR3 DNA is TGTGCCAGCAGCTTGGGGACAGGGAACACCGGGGAGCTGTTTTTT. It translates to CASSLGTGNTGELFF.

This clonotype came up many times. The chain uses TRBV4-1 and TRBJ2-3, with D uncertain. V lost 0 bases to trimming and J lost 4 bases, with 11 bases between them. In germline, CDR1 is MGHRA, CDR2 YSYEKL. The length of the CDR3 is 15 residues. CDR3 amino acids: CASSQDRQHPDTQYF. CDR3 sequence (DNA): TGCGCCAGCAGCCAAGATCGGCAACACCCAGATACGCAGTATTTT.

The chain links TRBV6-4 to TRBJ2-3, with D tentatively TRBD2 (5 bases). The CDR3 loop spans 13 amino acids. V dropped 6 bases and J dropped 3 bases, with 10 bases sitting between them. Germline CDR1 is MRHNA and CDR2 is SNTAGT. The CDR3 bases are TGTGCCAGCAGCGGGGATGTGACAGATACGCAGTATTTT. Translating it yields CASSGDVTDTQYF.

This chain links TRBV7-2 with TRBJ2-1; no definite D call. Looked up from germline, CDR1 is SGHTA and CDR2 is FQGNSA. The CDR3 sequence is 12 residues long. V was shortened by 3 bases and J by 8 bases, with 8 bases between the two germline ends. CDR3 DNA: TGTGCCAGCAGCTTCAGGTGGGATGAGCAGTTCTTC. This codes for CASSFRWDEQFF.